The 12 T cell receptor beta chains presented below share a single source sample, sequenced in a study of memory CD4+ T cells and cytomegalovirus serostatus. The sort gate was single viable CD3+CD4+CD8-CD45RO+ cells for memory CD4+ T cells. Assay used: immunoSEQ multiplex PCR; TCRdb lists only in-frame clones, some missing. The data show 50,000 to 55,000 clones, about 73% seen once. The sample was memory CD4+ T cells from blood. Receptors were obtained from an adult in good health and CMV-seronegative.

This chain uses TRBV1 with TRBJ1-6; the table's D call, TRBD1, was not checked against the DNA. TRBV1 represents a pseudogene. The CDR3 runs to 15 residues. The CDR3 loop is CTSSQAHRDNSPLHF. CDR3 DNA sequence: TGCACCAGCAGCCAAGCCCACAGGGATAATTCACCCCTCCACTTT.

This clone showed up just a few times. V and J are TRBV5-5 and TRBJ2-1; the match to TRBD2 covers 7 bases. The CDR3 consists of 15 residues. Germline CDR1 reads SGHKS; CDR2 reads YYEKEE (reference sequence). Trimming removed 4 bases from V and 4 bases from J; junction bases left unmatched: 8. The CDR3 reads CASSPLAAGYNEQFF. CDR3 nucleotides: TGTGCCAGCAGCCCTCTTGCAGCGGGGTACAATGAGCAGTTCTTC.

The chain joins TRBV5-6 to TRBJ1-6; no firm D call. Trimming took off 0 bases at V and 8 bases at J, with 12 bases between the two ends. The CDR3 spans 15 residues. Germline CDR1 is SGHDT and CDR2 is YYEEEE. The CDR3 reads CASSLVQTSDSPLHF. CDR3 DNA sequence: TGTGCCAGCAGCTTGGTCCAGACCTCAGATTCACCCCTCCACTTT.

The chain is built from TRBV7-9 and TRBJ1-2; no reliable D call. Deletions cut 0 bases from V and 5 bases from J, with 10 bases between. Per germline, CDR1 SEHNR and CDR2 FQNEAQ (reference sequence). This CDR3 comprises 14 residues. CDR3 amino acids: CASSLAQIIYGYTF. CDR3 nucleotides: TGTGCCAGCAGCTTAGCACAGATTATTTATGGCTACACCTTC.

The genes are TRBV18 and TRBJ2-5; no firm D call. The CDR3 runs to 11 residues. The V and J ends lost 2 bases and 5 bases respectively, with 3 bases between them. Germline-derived CDR1 and CDR2 are KGHSH and LQKENI. DNA for the CDR3: TGTGCCAGCTCACCAGGGGAGACCCAGTACTTC. Translated: CASSPGETQYF. Looking up the rest from reference TRBV18 and TRBJ2-5 gives the full variable domain: NAGVMQNPRHLVRRRGQEARLRCSPMKGHSHVYWYRQLPEEGLKFMVYLQKENIIDESGMPKERFSAEFPKEGPSILRIQQVVRGDSAAYFCASSPGETQYFGPGTRLLVL.

V gene TRBV2 combines with J gene TRBJ1-6, with D maybe TRBD1 (5 bases). Germline assignment: CDR1 SNHLY and CDR2 FYNNEI. The CDR3 spans 17 residues. With 4 bases removed from V and 5 bases from J, the gap between germline ends came to 18 bases. In nucleotides, the CDR3 is TGTGCCAGCAGTGCCCGACTCCCGGGAGGGGATAATTCACCCCTCCACTTT. Translation: CASSARLPGGDNSPLHF. The full variable domain, its missing parts supplied by reference TRBV2 and TRBJ1-6, is EPEVTQTPSHQVTQMGQEVILRCVPISNHLYFYWYRQILGQKVEFLVSFYNNEISEKSEIFDDQFSVERPDGSNFTLKIRSTKLEDSAMYFCASSARLPGGDNSPLHFGNGTRLTVT.

With respect to this clone: A read error may produce the germline difference seen at one junction end. This sequence joins TRBV15 and TRBJ2-5; D is unclear. CDR1 LNHNV and CDR2 YYDKDF come from the germline V gene (reference sequence). There are 12 residues in the CDR3. The CDR3 loop is CATSGSQQTQYF. The CDR3 bases are TGTGCCACCAGCGGGTCCCAACAGACCCAGTACTTC.

The chain carries TRBV5-4 and TRBJ1-1; tentative D call: TRBD1 (6 bases). The germline V gene encodes CDR1 SGHNT and CDR2 YYREEE (reference sequence). The CDR3 length is 14 residues. V lost 3 bases and J lost 6, with 15 bases in between. CDR3 loop: CASSWGGTTAEAFF. CDR3 nucleotides: TGTGCCAGCAGCTGGGGAGGGACAACCGCTGAAGCTTTCTTT.

The chain uses TRBV6-6 and TRBJ1-2; D not resolved. The V and J ends lost 5 bases and 3 bases respectively, with 16 bases between them. The germline gives CDR1 MNHNY, CDR2 SVGAGI (reference sequence). CDR3 length: 15 residues. The CDR3 DNA sequence: TGTGCCAGCAGTCCCCCGACCCAGAGAGACTATGGCTACACCTTC. This sequence encodes CASSPPTQRDYGYTF.

This clone appeared once. V usage is TRBV2 and J usage is TRBJ2-4; maybe TRBD2 (7 bases). CDR1 SNHLY and CDR2 FYNNEI come from the germline V gene. V was trimmed by 2 bases and J by 1 base, leaving 12 bases between them. The length of the CDR3 is 16 residues. CDR3 loop: CASSERGGEAKNIQYF. CDR3 DNA: TGTGCCAGCAGTGAAAGGGGGGGGGAGGCCAAAAACATTCAGTACTTC.

CDR3 loop: CASSLDYGRDTQYF. The CDR3 bases are TGTGCCAGCAGCTTGGATTACGGTAGAGATACGCAGTATTTT. J is TRBJ2-3 and V is TRBV5-4; D is unclear. Germline values: CDR1 SGHNT, CDR2 YYREEE (reference sequence). The CDR3 has 14 amino acids. V was clipped by 0 bases and J by 5 bases, with 10 bases between them.

This clone occurred once. The V and J genes are TRBV5-6 and TRBJ1-3; D uncertain. Looked up from germline, CDR1 is SGHDT and CDR2 is YYEEEE. Between the trimmed V and J ends, which lost 6 bases and 0 bases, there was a span of 10 bases. This CDR3 has 14 amino acids. CDR3 loop: CASTRQDSGNTIYF. The CDR3 DNA reads as TGTGCCAGCACCCGCCAGGACTCTGGAAACACCATATATTTT. Together with reference TRBV5-6 and TRBJ1-3, the CDR3 gives the full variable domain: DAGVTQSPTHLIKTRGQQVTLRCSPKSGHDTVSWYQQALGQGPQFIFQYYEEEERQRGNFPDRFSGHQFPNYSSELNVNALLLGDSALYLCASTRQDSGNTIYFGEGSWLTVV.